Detailed here is one T cell receptor beta chain. This clonotype was counted only a few times. What antigen it recognizes has not been identified. No clone much larger than this one lies a single base away; base qualities are absent. TCR cDNA was synthesized by 5'RACE template switching, which introduced a universal primer site and unique molecular identifiers. Priming for cDNA synthesis came from both the TCR alpha and TCR beta constant segments. Two PCR steps were used to amplify libraries, with sample barcodes and sequencing adapters being added in the second step. Sequencing of libraries was done on Illumina HiSeq 2500 (2x100 bp) or NovaSeq (2x150 bp). Under the source paper's analysis protocol: Demultiplexing of reads and collapsing into UMI consensus sequences were performed with MIGEC, and V(D)J alignment was carried out with MiXCR. Clonotypes responding to the vaccine were identified with edgeR on replicate PBMC samples, with the criteria of FDR below 0.01 and a log2 fold change above 5 up to day 15. Each bulk clonotype was labeled CD4 or CD8 based on which sequenced repertoire, CD4 or CD8, contained the clonotype at higher abundance. TCRdb ran its own pipeline on the public reads, namely fastp trimming at Q25 and MiXCR clone calling, and kept in-frame beta chains. One record per CDR3 amino acid sequence lists the most common genes and DNA. TCRdb, not the original authors, processed these V and J calls. In this sample the table shows 300,000 to 400,000 distinct CDR3 sequences, roughly 8.4% of which occur a single time. The ten largest clones take up approximately 15% of the sample.

This sample was taken from a study of T cells after yellow fever vaccination (dated by TCRdb to between 2019 and 2020). Some background on the complete study: The SMART-Seq v4 Ultra Low Input RNA kit was used to prepare libraries from fractions with low cell numbers. Bulk TCR alpha and beta repertoires were sequenced longitudinally to track T-cell clones before and after primary and booster YFV17D yellow fever vaccination. Two healthy male donors, one aged 18 to 30 and one aged 30 to 39 years, were included in the cohort. Blood samples were taken at several timepoints before and after primary and secondary immunization, and bulk PBMC replicates and cell subsets were isolated. What the authors observed across the whole study: Compared with the primary T-cell response, the secondary T-cell response was weaker but faster, peaking on day 5 rather than day 15. Computational filtering was required because FACS-sorted repertoires could contain abundant contaminating clonotypes from the bulk population. A small fraction of clonotypes appeared in both the CD4 and CD8 compartments, likely as a result of convergent recombination. After the booster, most of the clones that had expanded following primary vaccination were detected again (roughly 96% of CD4 and 88% of CD8), which suggests that memory was broadly maintained. Because only a couple of donors were included in the study, the extent to which the findings can be generalized is limited.

The treatment or condition label on this specimen signifies: live attenuated yellow fever vaccine strain. At each blood-draw timepoint, two biological replicates of bulk PBMCs were collected. PBMCs were isolated from peripheral blood using a standard Ficoll-Paque protocol. TriZol was used to extract RNA from bulk PBMCs, CD4 and CD8 fractions, and dextramer-positive and dextramer-negative fractions. The receptor comes from a young man who received the YFV17D yellow fever vaccine. The sample here was PBMCs, taken about 41 days after the first yellow fever vaccination.

The bases read TGTGCCAGCAGTTTATACGTCCAGCCCCAGCATTTT. Its product reads: CASSLYVQPQHF. The chain uses TRBV28 and TRBJ1-5; the D gene is unclear. Including the terminal cysteine and phenylalanine, the CDR3 comprises 12 residues. The DNA shown is the 36-base CDR3, in frame from base 1. CDR1 MDHEN and CDR2 SYDVKM are derived from the germline V gene. V is reduced by 1 base and J by 7 bases, leaving a spacing of 5 bases between them.